The sequence of this T cell receptor (beta chain) was determined in a study of blood T cell repertoires in COVID-19. Turning to the study itself: The study drew acute and convalescent COVID-19 samples from the United States, Italy and Spain.

Germline CDR1 reads SNHLY; CDR2 reads FYNNEI. The CDR3 is 11 residues long. Trimming removed 7 bases from V and 2 bases from J, with 5 bases in between. The protocol was immunoSEQ multiplex PCR, while the TCRdb copy is restricted to in-frame clones and leaves out a portion. The sample carries roughly 180,000 clones, 65% to 90% recorded once. The sequenced material came from PBMCs or T cells enriched from blood (not recorded which). This chain connects TRBV2 to TRBJ1-1; no definite D call. This TCR came from a man in his forties or fifties who had recovered from COVID-19. The CDR3 loop is CASTYNTEAFF. The CDR3 coding sequence is TGTGCCAGCACTTATAACACTGAAGCTTTCTTT.